This TCR beta chain stems from a study of prognosis after radiotherapy for stage I lung cancer. As for the study in general: Patients with newly diagnosed primary stage I lung tumors numbered more than 11, with 4 or 5 others having oligometastatic NSCLC after surgical resection of the primary tumor. Whole-study findings and limits: It was reported that patients with metastases and those without them differed in TRBV and TRBJ gene usage. Some patients went on to develop distant metastases. Their Shannon entropy after stereotactic body radiation therapy was lower, and its change from baseline was also lower.

In this sample, this clonotype turned up many times. What it recognizes is unknown. The CDR3 length is 17 residues. With 4 bases removed from V and 2 bases from J, the gap between germline ends came to 20 bases. The germline CDR1 and CDR2 sequences are SGDLS and YYNGEE. With two-round multiplex PCR, TCR beta CDR3 sequences were amplified from genomic DNA. Primers targeting each individual TRBV and TRBJ gene were applied in first-round PCR. A single record per CDR3 protein comes from TCRdb applying MiXCR to the multiplex PCR reads. The sample records about 30,000 distinct CDR3 sequences, 30% to 40% being singletons.

This chain links TRBV9 with TRBJ2-3; maybe TRBD1 (6 bases). The sequence came from a donor aged 50 or older with non-small cell lung cancer. Sequencing was performed on PBMCs, taken before or after stereotactic body radiation therapy (not recorded which). CDR3 loop: CASSSNPNRAFTDTQYF. CDR3 nucleotide sequence: TGTGCCAGCAGCTCTAACCCCAACAGGGCTTTCACAGATACGCAGTATTTT.